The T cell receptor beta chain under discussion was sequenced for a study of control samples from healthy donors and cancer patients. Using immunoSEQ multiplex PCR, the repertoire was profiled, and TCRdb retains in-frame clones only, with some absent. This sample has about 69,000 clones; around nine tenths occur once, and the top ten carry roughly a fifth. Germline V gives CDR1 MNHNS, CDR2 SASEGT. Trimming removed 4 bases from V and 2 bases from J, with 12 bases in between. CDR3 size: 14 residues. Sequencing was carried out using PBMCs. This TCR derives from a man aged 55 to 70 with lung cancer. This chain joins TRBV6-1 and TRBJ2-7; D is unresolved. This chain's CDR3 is CASSVAQTTYEQYV. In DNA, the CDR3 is TGTGCCAGCAGTGTAGCACAGACAACCTACGAGCAGTACGTC.